The next 11 T cell receptor beta chains were all read from a single sample in a study of PD-1 blockade in classical Hodgkin lymphoma. Clones were sequenced by immunoSEQ multiplex PCR, and TCRdb holds only the in-frame ones, with some missing. The data contain about 21,000 clones, roughly three quarters of them singletons. Time point of the sample: cycle 4 day 1 (C4D1), after 6 weeks of nivolumab. Each patient relapsed following autologous stem cell transplantation, and prior brentuximab vedotin exposure differed. The sample in question was peripheral blood mononuclear cells (PBMCs), obtained before the fourth cycle of nivolumab. The receptors derive from a human donor with classical Hodgkin lymphoma.

The chain employs TRBV10-3 and TRBJ2-7, with D unclear. The ends were cut back, 11 bases at V and 3 bases at J, with 11 bases in the middle. Germline loops: CDR1 ENHRY, CDR2 SYGVKD. The CDR3 is made up of 11 amino acids. CDR3 loop: CAVQENYEQYF. The DNA for the CDR3 is TGTGCCGTCCAGGAGAACTACGAGCAGTACTTC.

The CDR3 region has the DNA TGTGCCAGCAGCGTAGAAGGGACTGGGAGCTCCTACGAGCAGTACTTC. Translating gives CASSVEGTGSSYEQYF. This chain joins TRBV9 and TRBJ2-7, with D possibly TRBD2 on 6 matching bases. Per germline, CDR1 SGDLS and CDR2 YYNGEE. The CDR3 length is 16 residues. Between the trimmed V and J ends, which lost 0 bases and 0 bases, there was a span of 13 bases.

The sample holds one count of this clone. V usage is TRBV29-1 and J usage is TRBJ2-4; TRBD2 matches 7 bases. In germline, CDR1 is SQVTM, CDR2 ANQGSEA. The V and J ends lost 4 bases and 7 bases, in that order; junction bases with no gene match: 10. The CDR3 spans 14 residues. CDR3 bases: TGCAGCGTTGTTGGGGGAGGGACTGTCAACATTCAGTACTTC. Amino acid sequence: CSVVGGGTVNIQYF.

This chain uses TRBV7-6 with TRBJ2-3, with a tentative D call TRBD2 (5 bases). Trimming shortened V by 6 bases and J by 6 bases, and 13 bases separated the two germline ends. This CDR3 is built from 13 residues. The V gene's germline CDR1 is SGHVS and CDR2 FNYEAQ. CDR3 sequence reads: CASSQRRGDTQYF. The CDR3, as DNA: TGTGCCAGCAGTCAGCGGAGAGGGGATACGCAGTATTTT.

The CDR3 DNA reads TGTGCCAGCAGCGCGGGACTAGCGGGAGTCAGCTCTTGGGAGCAGTACTTC. This gives the protein CASSAGLAGVSSWEQYF. The rearrangement links TRBV9 to TRBJ2-7; 14 nucleotides line up with TRBD2. This CDR3 is 17 amino acids long. Germline CDR1 is SGDLS and CDR2 is YYNGEE. The J segment lost 7 bases and the V segment lost 3 bases, leaving 12 bases of the junction unmatched.

The V call is TRBV6-6, the J call TRBJ2-5, with no clear D. V was shortened by 8 bases and J by 1 base, with 11 bases between the two germline ends. The CDR3 is made up of 13 amino acids. The germline V gene encodes CDR1 MNHNY and CDR2 SVGAGI (reference sequence). The chain's CDR3 is CASLSSFQETQYF. CDR3 DNA: TGTGCCAGCCTAAGTAGTTTCCAAGAGACCCAGTACTTC.

CDR3 in amino acids: CASSPYMEGKLFF. The DNA for the CDR3 is TGTGCCAGCAGCCCGTACATGGAAGGAAAACTGTTTTTT. This chain links TRBV7-2 with TRBJ1-4, with D uncertain. Deletions cut 5 bases from V and 10 bases from J, with 14 bases between. The CDR3 length is 13 residues. Germline CDR1 is SGHTA and CDR2 is FQGNSA.

The sample holds one count of this clone. CDR3 nucleotide sequence: TGTGCCAGCAGCGCCTGGGACCGTCTTTGGACCCAGTACTTC. Amino acid sequence: CASSAWDRLWTQYF. The chain couples TRBV7-9 to TRBJ2-5; possibly TRBD1 or TRBD2 for D (5 bases each). V lost 5 bases and J 7 bases, leaving 17 bases between the germline ends. Germline values: CDR1 SEHNR, CDR2 FQNEAQ (reference sequence). The CDR3 is 14 residues long.

The chain joins TRBV5-4 to TRBJ2-5; D gene unclear. CDR3 length equals 14 residues. Trimming took 3 bases from V and 5 from J, leaving 14 bases between them. Germline assignment: CDR1 SGHNT and CDR2 YYREEE (reference sequence). The CDR3 DNA reads TGTGCCAGCAGCTCCGGGCTGGATTCGGAGACCCAGTACTTC. It codes for CASSSGLDSETQYF.

The J gene is TRBJ2-7, the V gene TRBV19; 10 bases are shared with TRBD1. The length of the CDR3 is 15 residues. Germline lookup yields CDR1 LNHDA and CDR2 SQIVND (reference sequence). Losses at the gene ends were 5 bases for V and 4 bases for J; bases not matched to a gene: 8. The chain's CDR3 is CASSPRTGGIYEQYF. The CDR3 DNA reads TGTGCCAGTAGTCCTAGGACAGGGGGAATTTACGAGCAGTACTTC.

The chain carries TRBV28 and TRBJ2-3; 10 nucleotides match TRBD1. The CDR3 totals 15 residues. After removal of 3 bases from V and 6 bases from J, the junction contained 6 bases not matched to a gene. Germline CDR1 and CDR2: MDHEN and SYDVKM. The CDR3 here is CASSLRDRGRDTQYF. The CDR3 DNA reads as TGTGCCAGCAGTTTGAGGGACAGGGGAAGGGATACGCAGTATTTT.